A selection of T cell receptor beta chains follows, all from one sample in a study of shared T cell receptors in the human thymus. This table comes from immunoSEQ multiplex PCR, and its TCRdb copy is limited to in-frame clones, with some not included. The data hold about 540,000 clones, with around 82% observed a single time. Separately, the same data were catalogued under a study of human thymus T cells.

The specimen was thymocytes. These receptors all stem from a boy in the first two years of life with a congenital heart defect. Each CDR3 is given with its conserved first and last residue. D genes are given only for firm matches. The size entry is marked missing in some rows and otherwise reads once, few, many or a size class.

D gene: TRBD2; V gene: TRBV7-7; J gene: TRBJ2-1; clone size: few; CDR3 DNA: TGTGCTAGCAGCTTAAGGGTGGCGGGAGCCAATGAGCAGTTCTTC; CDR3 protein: CASSLRVAGANEQFF
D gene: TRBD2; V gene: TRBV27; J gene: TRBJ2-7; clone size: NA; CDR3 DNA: TGTGCCAGCAGCTATGTGCCACTAGCGGGAGGTCCCGAGGTGTACTTC; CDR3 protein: CASSYVPLAGGPEVYF
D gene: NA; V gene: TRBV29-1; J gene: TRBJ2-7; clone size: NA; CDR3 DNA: TGCAGCGTTGTCTCTCCTCCCTACGAGCAGTACTTC; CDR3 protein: CSVVSPPYEQYF
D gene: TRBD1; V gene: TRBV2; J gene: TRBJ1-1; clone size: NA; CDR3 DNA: TGTGCCAGCAGGGAGACAGGGGGGCCGGACACTGAAGCTTTCTTT; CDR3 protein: CASRETGGPDTEAFF
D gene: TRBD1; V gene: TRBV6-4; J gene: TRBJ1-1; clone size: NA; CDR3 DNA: TGTGCCAGCAGCCGACAGGGGCTAAACACTGAAGCTTTCTTT; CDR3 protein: CASSRQGLNTEAFF
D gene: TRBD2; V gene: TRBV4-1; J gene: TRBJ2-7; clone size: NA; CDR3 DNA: TGCGCCAGCAGCCAAGGGCCATCGGGACTACCCTACGAGCAGTACTTC; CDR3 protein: CASSQGPSGLPYEQYF
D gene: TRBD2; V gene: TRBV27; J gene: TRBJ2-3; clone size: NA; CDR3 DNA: TGTGCCAGCAGTTTATTGCGGGAGGGCCATATCGATACGCAGTATTTT; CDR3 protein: CASSLLREGHIDTQYF
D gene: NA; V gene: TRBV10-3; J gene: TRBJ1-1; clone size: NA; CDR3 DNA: TGTGCCACAAGGGGACAAGGTCCCATGGAGAACACTGAAGCTTTCTTT; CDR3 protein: CATRGQGPMENTEAFF
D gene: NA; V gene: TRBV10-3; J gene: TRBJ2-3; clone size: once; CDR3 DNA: TGTGCCATCAGTGAGTCGGGAGGCTACGACTATACCACAGATACGCAGTATTTT; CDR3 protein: CAISESGGYDYTTDTQYF
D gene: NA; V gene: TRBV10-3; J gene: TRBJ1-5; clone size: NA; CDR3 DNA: TGTGCCATCAGTGAGTCAGGGGAAGGACGTGGCAATCAGCCCCAGCATTTT; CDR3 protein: CAISESGEGRGNQPQHF
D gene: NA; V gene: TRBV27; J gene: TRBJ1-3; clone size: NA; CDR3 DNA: TGTGCCAGCAGTTCACCCAAGACAGGAAACACCATATATTTT; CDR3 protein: CASSSPKTGNTIYF
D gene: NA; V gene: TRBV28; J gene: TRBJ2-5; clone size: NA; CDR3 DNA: TGTGCCAGCAGTTCCAGGGTAGGGGAGACCCAGTACTTC; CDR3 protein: CASSSRVGETQYF
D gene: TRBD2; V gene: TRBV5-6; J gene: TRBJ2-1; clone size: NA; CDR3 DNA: TGTGCCAGCAGCGCCGGGACTAGTTCGGTAAATGAGCAGTTCTTC; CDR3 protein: CASSAGTSSVNEQFF
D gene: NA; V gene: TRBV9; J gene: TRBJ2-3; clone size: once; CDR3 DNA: TGTGCCAGCAGCCCCCTCCCCAGTAATACGCAGTATTTT; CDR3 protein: CASSPLPSNTQYF
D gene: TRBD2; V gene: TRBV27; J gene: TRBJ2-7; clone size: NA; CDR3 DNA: TGTGCCAGCAGTTCCCTAGCGGGAGAGAACGAGCAGTACTTC; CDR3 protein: CASSSLAGENEQYF
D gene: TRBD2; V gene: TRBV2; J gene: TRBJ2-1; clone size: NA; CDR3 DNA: TGTGCCAGCAGTGCTAGGAGCGGGATGAATAATGAGCAGTTCTTC; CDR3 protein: CASSARSGMNNEQFF
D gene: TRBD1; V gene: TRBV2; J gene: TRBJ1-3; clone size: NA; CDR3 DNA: TGTGCCAGCAGTGGATCTTCGGGACAGGGTTTGGGTGGAAACACCATATATTTT; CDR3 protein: CASSGSSGQGLGGNTIYF
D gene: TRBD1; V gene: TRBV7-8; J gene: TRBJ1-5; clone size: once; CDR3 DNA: TGTGCCAGCAGCTTTTACCGGGACAGGGGGCATCAGCCCCAGCATTTT; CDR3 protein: CASSFYRDRGHQPQHF
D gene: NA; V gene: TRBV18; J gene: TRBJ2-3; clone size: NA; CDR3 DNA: TGTGCCAGCTCACCGTCCCCGGGGGGCTTCGCAGATACGCAGTATTTT; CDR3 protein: CASSPSPGGFADTQYF
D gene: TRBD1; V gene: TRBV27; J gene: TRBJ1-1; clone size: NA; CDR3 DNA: TGTGCCAGCAGCAGAACAGGGGGCAATGGTGAAGCTTTCTTT; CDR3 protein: CASSRTGGNGEAFF
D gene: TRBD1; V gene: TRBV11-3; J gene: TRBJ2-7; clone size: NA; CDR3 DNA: TGTGCCAGCAGCTTGACAGGGAAGGAGTACGAGCAGTACTTC; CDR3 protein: CASSLTGKEYEQYF
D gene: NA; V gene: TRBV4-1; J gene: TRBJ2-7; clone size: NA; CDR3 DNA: TGCGCCAGCAGCCAAGGCCCGCGGTCTCGGACCTACGAGCAGTACTTC; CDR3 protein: CASSQGPRSRTYEQYF
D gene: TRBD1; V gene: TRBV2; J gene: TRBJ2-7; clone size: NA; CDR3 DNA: TGTGCCAGCAGTGAAGGGGACAGGGGGCGACCCATACTCTACGAGCAGTACTTC; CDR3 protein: CASSEGDRGRPILYEQYF
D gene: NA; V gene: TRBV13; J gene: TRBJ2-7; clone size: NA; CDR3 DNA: TGTGCCAGCAGCTTACTCCCCTTATCTGCGGGGCAGGGCGAGCAGTACTTC; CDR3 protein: CASSLLPLSAGQGEQYF
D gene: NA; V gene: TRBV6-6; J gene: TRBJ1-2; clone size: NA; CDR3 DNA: TGTGCCAGCAGCTCGAACAGGCGCTATGGCTACACCTTC; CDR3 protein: CASSSNRRYGYTF
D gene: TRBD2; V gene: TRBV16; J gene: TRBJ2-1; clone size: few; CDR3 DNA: TGTGCCAGCAGCCCACAGCGGGGGCCGGAGCACAATGAGCAGTTCTTC; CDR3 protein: CASSPQRGPEHNEQFF
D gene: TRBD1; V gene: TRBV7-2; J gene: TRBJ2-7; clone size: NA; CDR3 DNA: TGTGCCAGCAGCTTCCGGACAGGGTTGCACTTC; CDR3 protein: CASSFRTGLHF
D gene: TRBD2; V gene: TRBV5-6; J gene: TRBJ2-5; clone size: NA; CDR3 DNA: TGTGCCAGCAGCTTGCTCACTAGCGGGAGGAATCAAGAGACCCAGTACTTC; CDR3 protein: CASSLLTSGRNQETQYF
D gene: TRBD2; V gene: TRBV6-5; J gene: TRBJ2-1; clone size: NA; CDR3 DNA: TGTGCCAGCACTCGACTAGCGGGAGCCAATGAGCAGTTCTTC; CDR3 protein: CASTRLAGANEQFF
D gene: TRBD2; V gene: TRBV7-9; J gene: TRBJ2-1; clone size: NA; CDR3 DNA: TGTGCCAGCAGCTTCGGTACCCATCCAGCGGGAGACAATGAGCAGTTCTTC; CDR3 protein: CASSFGTHPAGDNEQFF
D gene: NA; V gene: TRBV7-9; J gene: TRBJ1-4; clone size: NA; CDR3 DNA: TGTGCCAGCAGTCGAGTAAGGGGTTTCCCTAATGAAAAACTGTTTTTT; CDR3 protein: CASSRVRGFPNEKLFF
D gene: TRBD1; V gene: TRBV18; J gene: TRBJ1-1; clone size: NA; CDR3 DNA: TGCGCCAGCTCACCACCACGAGGGACAGGGTTTAACACTGAAGCTTTCTTT; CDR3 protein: CASSPPRGTGFNTEAFF
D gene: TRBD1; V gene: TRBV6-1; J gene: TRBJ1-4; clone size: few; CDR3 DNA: TGTGCCAGCAGCGGTGGACAGGGGGCGAGAGAAAAACTGTTTTTT; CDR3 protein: CASSGGQGAREKLFF